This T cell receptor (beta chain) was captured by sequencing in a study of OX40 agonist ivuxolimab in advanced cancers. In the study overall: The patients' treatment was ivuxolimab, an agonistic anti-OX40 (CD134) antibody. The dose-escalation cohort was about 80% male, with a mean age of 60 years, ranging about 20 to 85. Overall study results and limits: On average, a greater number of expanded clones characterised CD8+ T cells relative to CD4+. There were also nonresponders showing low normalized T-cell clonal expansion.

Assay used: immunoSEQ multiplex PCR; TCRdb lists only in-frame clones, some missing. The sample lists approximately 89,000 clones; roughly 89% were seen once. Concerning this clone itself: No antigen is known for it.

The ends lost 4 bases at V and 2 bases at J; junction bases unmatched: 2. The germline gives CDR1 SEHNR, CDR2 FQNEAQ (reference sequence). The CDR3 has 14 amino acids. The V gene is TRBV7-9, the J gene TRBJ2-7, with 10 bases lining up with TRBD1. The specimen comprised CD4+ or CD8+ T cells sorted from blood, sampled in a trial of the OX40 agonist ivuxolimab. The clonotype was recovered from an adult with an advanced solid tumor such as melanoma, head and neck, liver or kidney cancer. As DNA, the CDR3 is TGTGCCAGCAGCTCCGGGACAGGGGCCTACGAGCAGTACTTC. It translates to CASSSGTGAYEQYF.